A selection of T cell receptor beta chains follows, all from one sample in a study of blood T cells in healthy people across ages. TCRdb re-called the 5' RACE reads through MiXCR, storing one row per CDR3 protein. This table has about 730,000 distinct CDR3 sequences, about 40% appearing once. The sequenced sample consisted of blood. The receptors stem from a woman aged 55-70 years in good health. Each CDR3 is given with its conserved first and last residue. The D gene is left open where the match is weak. Clone size appears in some rows only: once, few, many, or a class for an expanded clone.

-	TRBV3-1	few	TRBJ1-4	CASSQVNRGTFNEKLFF	TGTGCCAGCAGCCAAGTTAATAGAGGGACATTTAATGAAAAACTGTTTTTT
-	TRBV20-1	few	TRBJ2-1	CSARDPGYNEQFF	TGCAGTGCTAGAGATCCTGGCTACAATGAGCAGTTCTTC
-	TRBV7-3	-	TRBJ2-6	CASSSRGSGANVLTF	TGTGCCAGCAGTTCTCGGGGCTCTGGGGCCAACGTCCTGACTTTC
-	TRBV7-2	-	TRBJ2-7	CASSWARQQALYEQYF	TGTGCCAGCAGCTGGGCCAGGCAGCAGGCCCTCTACGAGCAGTACTTC
-	TRBV5-1	-	TRBJ2-1	CASSLAWNEQFF	TGCGCCAGCAGCTTGGCCTGGAATGAGCAGTTCTTC
-	TRBV7-2	few	TRBJ1-2	CASSWRGGNYGYTF	TGTGCCAGCAGCTGGAGGGGGGGAAACTATGGCTACACCTTC
-	TRBV12-3/TRBV12-4	-	TRBJ1-5	CASSWGAAEPQHF	TGTGCCAGCAGTTGGGGGGCGGCGGAGCCCCAGCATTTT
-	TRBV7-3	-	TRBJ2-5	CASSLNLQETQYF	TGTGCCAGCAGCTTAAATCTTCAAGAGACCCAGTACTTC
TRBD2	TRBV27	many	TRBJ2-3	CASTLAGGSSTDTQYF	TGTGCCAGCACCCTAGCGGGGGGCAGCAGCACAGATACGCAGTATTTT
-	TRBV20-1	-	TRBJ2-7	CSARDNRPGPQAQYF	TGCAGTGCTAGAGATAACAGGCCCGGGCCCCAGGCCCAGTACTTC
TRBD1	TRBV15	-	TRBJ1-2	CATSRDTGTGYQGYTF	TGTGCCACCAGCAGAGATACGGGGACAGGGTATCAGGGCTACACCTTC
TRBD2	TRBV20-1	-	TRBJ2-1	CSAHQESGGGVEQFF	TGCAGTGCCCACCAGGAGAGCGGGGGAGGGGTTGAGCAGTTCTTC
TRBD2	TRBV25-1	-	TRBJ2-5	CASSEVGVAGLETQYF	TGTGCCAGCAGTGAGGTCGGGGTAGCGGGGCTTGAGACCCAGTACTTC
-	TRBV4-2	-	TRBJ2-5	CASSQDGASETQYF	TGTGCCAGCAGCCAAGATGGGGCTTCAGAGACCCAGTACTTC
-	TRBV3-1	few	TRBJ2-7	CASVNRGSYEQYF	TGTGCCAGCGTAAATCGGGGGTCCTACGAGCAGTACTTC
-	TRBV29-1	-	TRBJ2-1	CSVGVSGQAEQFF	TGCAGCGTTGGGGTTTCGGGACAAGCTGAGCAGTTCTTC
-	TRBV5-6	-	TRBJ2-1	CASTAQRDNEQFF	TGTGCCAGCACCGCACAAAGAGACAATGAGCAGTTCTTC
-	TRBV20-1	few	TRBJ1-2	CSAVLDNYGYTF	TGCAGTGCGGTCCTGGATAACTATGGCTACACCTTC
TRBD1	TRBV6-5	few	TRBJ1-2	CASSYNTGGRYNYGYTF	TGTGCCAGCAGTTACAATACAGGGGGCCGGTATAACTATGGCTACACCTTC
-	TRBV6-5	-	TRBJ2-4	CASSYSLVGAEPKNIQYF	TGTGCCAGCAGTTACTCGTTGGTAGGGGCTGAGCCCAAAAACATTCAGTACTTC
-	TRBV5-6	few	TRBJ2-5	CASSTRSGETQYF	TGTGCCAGCAGCACCAGGTCCGGGGAGACCCAGTACTTC
TRBD2	TRBV7-2	-	TRBJ2-7	CASSLATSGETFSYEQYF	TGTGCCAGCAGCTTAGCGACTAGCGGGGAAACGTTCTCCTACGAGCAGTACTTC
-	TRBV7-2	-	TRBJ2-1	CASRMGALGNEQFF	TGTGCCAGCAGGATGGGAGCTCTAGGGAATGAGCAGTTCTTC
TRBD2	TRBV6-5	-	TRBJ2-7	CASSYTLAGGHLEDEQYF	TGTGCCAGCAGTTATACACTAGCGGGAGGGCACTTAGAAGATGAGCAGTACTTC
-	TRBV4-2	many	TRBJ1-2	CASSQDANYGYTF	TGTGCCAGCAGCCAAGATGCAAACTATGGCTACACCTTC
TRBD1	TRBV7-2	-	TRBJ2-1	CASSRLGTGNYNEQFF	TGTGCCAGCAGCAGACTCGGGACAGGGAATTACAATGAGCAGTTCTTC
-	TRBV29-1	-	TRBJ1-1	CSVVDALISEAFF	TGCAGCGTTGTGGATGCCTTAATCTCTGAAGCTTTCTTT
-	TRBV7-2	many	TRBJ2-3	CASSFLSRSTDTQYF	TGTGCCAGCAGCTTCTTATCGAGAAGCACAGATACGCAGTATTTT
-	TRBV5-1	-	TRBJ2-1	CASSLVGAGNEQFF	TGCGCCAGCAGCCTGGTCGGGGCCGGCAATGAGCAGTTCTTC